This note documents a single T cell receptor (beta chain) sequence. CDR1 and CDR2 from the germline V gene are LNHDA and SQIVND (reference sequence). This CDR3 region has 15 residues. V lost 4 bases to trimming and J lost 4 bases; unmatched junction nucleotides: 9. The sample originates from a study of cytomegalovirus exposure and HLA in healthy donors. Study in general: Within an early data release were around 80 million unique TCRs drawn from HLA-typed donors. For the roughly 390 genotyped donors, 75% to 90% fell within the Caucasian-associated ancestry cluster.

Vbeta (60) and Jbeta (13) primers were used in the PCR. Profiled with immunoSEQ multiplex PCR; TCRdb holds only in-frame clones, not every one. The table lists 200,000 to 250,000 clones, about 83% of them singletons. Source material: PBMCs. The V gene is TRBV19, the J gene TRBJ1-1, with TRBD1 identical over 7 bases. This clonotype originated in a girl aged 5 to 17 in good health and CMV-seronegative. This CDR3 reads CASSTATGLVTEAFF. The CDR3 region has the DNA TGTGCCAGTAGTACCGCGACAGGGCTCGTCACTGAAGCTTTCTTT.